Each of the 27 T cell receptor beta chains below was sequenced from the same sample in a study of blood T cells in healthy people across ages. A J-beta primer mix and a sample-barcoded 5' primer were used in a second PCR of about 7 to 11 cycles. MiXCR, applied by TCRdb to the 5' RACE reads, yields one record per CDR3 protein. The sample has fewer than 900,000 distinct CDR3 sequences; 40% to 45% are singletons. The sequenced sample consisted of blood. These receptor sequences come from a woman between 55 and 75 years old in good health.

This clonotype was found a few times. V is TRBV24-1 and J is TRBJ2-5; 7 nucleotides match TRBD1. V trimming: 3 bases; J trimming: 5 bases; junction bases outside the gene matches: 23. Germline CDR1 is KGHDR and CDR2 is SFDVKD. The CDR3 has 20 residues. CDR3 DNA sequence: TGTGCCACCAGTGATACACCGGGACAGCAAAGCGGCCTACCTTGGGAGACCCAGTACTTC. This translates into CATSDTPGQQSGLPWETQYF.

This clonotype has more than one count but fewer than ten. The rearrangement uses TRBV21-1 and TRBJ2-7; the table's TRBD1 call for D was not verified on the DNA. TRBV21-1 is assigned pseudogene status. CDR3 size: 14 residues. CDR3 loop: CASKGRDGNYEQYF. The CDR3 region has the DNA TGTGCCAGCAAGGGCCGGGACGGCAACTACGAGCAGTACTTC.

The rearrangement links TRBV4-1 to TRBJ1-5; D is unclear. CDR1 and CDR2 from the germline V gene are MGHRA and YSYEKL. The CDR3 loop spans 16 amino acids. Trimming took 2 bases from V and 3 from J, leaving 14 bases between them. DNA of the CDR3: TGCGCCAGCAGCCAACCGCGGGAGGGATACAATCAGCCCCAGCATTTT. This translates into CASSQPREGYNQPQHF.

Ten or more counts support this clonotype. The chain combines TRBV27 with TRBJ1-1; D is uncertain. CDR1 and CDR2 from the germline V gene are MNHEY and SMNVEV (reference sequence). Between the trimmed V and J ends, which lost 1 base and 2 bases, there was a span of 5 bases. The CDR3 runs 13 residues. The CDR3 loop reads CASSLLGNTEAFF. The CDR3 nucleotides are TGTGCCAGCAGTTTATTGGGAAACACTGAAGCTTTCTTT.

About this clonotype itself: This may be a read error, as it is one base from a much larger clone. The chain recombines TRBV28 with TRBJ2-3, with D hard to call. CDR1 and CDR2 (germline): MDHEN, SYDVKM. This CDR3 has 14 residues. CDR3 sequence reads: CAGSVALYTDTQYF. Here the CDR3 DNA reads TGTGCCGGCAGTGTGGCACTTTACACAGATACGCAGTATTTT.

The chain couples TRBV5-1 to TRBJ2-5, with a weak D call TRBD2 (6 bases). V lost 5 bases and J lost 5, with 16 bases in between. CDR3 length equals 14 residues. Per the germline V gene, CDR1 is SGHRS and CDR2 is YFSETQ. CDR3 in DNA: TGCGCCAGCAGGGAGGGATACTTTAGCGAGACCCAGTACTTC. The encoded protein is CASREGYFSETQYF.

Concerning this clonotype: The junction and the germline gene differ at one end; a read error may be behind it. The rearrangement joins TRBV4-2 to TRBJ2-1; 9 positions match TRBD2. Germline-derived CDR1 and CDR2 are LGHNA and YNFKEQ. This CDR3 is 15 amino acids long. The CDR3 region is CTSSQAGGGANEQFF. DNA for the CDR3: TGTACCAGCAGCCAAGCTGGCGGGGGGGCGAATGAGCAGTTCTTC.

The chain carries TRBV29-1 and TRBJ2-2; D uncertain. Germline values: CDR1 SQVTM, CDR2 ANQGSEA. This CDR3 spans 13 amino acids. Trimming removed 2 bases from V and 3 bases from J, with 7 bases in between. The CDR3 spells CSVERAYTGELFF. The CDR3 DNA reads as TGCAGCGTTGAACGAGCTTACACCGGGGAGCTGTTTTTT.

This clonotype has just a few counts. The V gene is TRBV9, the J gene TRBJ1-5, with D tentatively TRBD1 (6 bases). Trimming cost V 0 bases and J 9 bases, with 7 bases left between them. The CDR3 covers 12 residues. CDR1 and CDR2 (germline): SGDLS, YYNGEE. The DNA for the CDR3 is TGTGCCAGCAGCGTAGAGGGGGGGCCCCAGCATTTT. Translated, it gives CASSVEGGPQHF.

This clonotype was seen more than once but under ten times. This chain joins TRBV4-2 and TRBJ2-3; 10 bases map to TRBD2. This CDR3 spans 18 amino acids. Germline V lookup: CDR1 LGHNA, CDR2 YNFKEQ. J gave up 3 bases and V 0 bases, and 9 bases lay outside the gene matches. DNA of the CDR3: TGTGCCAGCAGCCAAGATCCATCAGTAGCGGGAGGAACAGATACGCAGTATTTT. Amino acid sequence: CASSQDPSVAGGTDTQYF.

The chain employs TRBV18 and TRBJ1-6; TRBD1 might be the D (6 bases). Looked up from germline, CDR1 is KGHSH and CDR2 is LQKENI. The CDR3 extends over 16 amino acids. V was cut by 3 bases and J by 6 bases, with 15 bases left in between. This CDR3 is CASSPSGQGFNSPLHF. CDR3 in DNA: TGTGCCAGCTCACCGTCGGGGCAGGGGTTTAATTCACCCCTCCACTTT.

This clonotype appeared a few times. The chain has TRBV7-9 and TRBJ1-4; TRBD1 agrees at 11 bases. CDR3 length: 14 residues. Germline CDR1 is SEHNR and CDR2 is FQNEAQ (reference sequence). The trim removed 5 bases at V and 8 bases at J, leaving 4 bases unmatched. DNA for the CDR3: TGTGCCAGCAGCCGGGACAGGGGGACCGAAAAACTGTTTTTT. It codes for CASSRDRGTEKLFF.

For this clonotype: The junction does not match germline at one end; this may be a read error. Here the CDR3 DNA reads TGTACCAGCAGTTCCAGGACAGGGGTCTACGAGCAGTACTTC. The encoded protein is CTSSSRTGVYEQYF. The V and J genes are TRBV6-6 and TRBJ2-7; 9 nucleotides agree with TRBD1. The CDR3 length is 14 residues. From germline, CDR1 is MNHNY and CDR2 SVGAGI (reference sequence).

The chain has TRBV7-9 and TRBJ2-5; D perhaps matches TRBD1 (6 bases). With 5 bases removed from V and 5 bases from J, the gap between germline ends came to 18 bases. Germline loops: CDR1 SEHNR, CDR2 FQNEAQ (reference sequence). CDR3 length: 15 amino acids. In DNA form, the CDR3 reads TGTGCCAGCAGCGCCCACACAGGGAAGGTGGAGACCCAGTACTTC. Protein sequence: CASSAHTGKVETQYF.

This clonotype has a handful of counts. V is TRBV4-2 and J is TRBJ2-7; TRBD2 might be the D (6 bases). Germline V gene sequence: CDR1 LGHNA, CDR2 YNFKEQ. V gave up 5 bases and J gave up 2 bases, with 16 bases separating them. This CDR3 has 15 residues. The CDR3 is CASSESWRDAYEQYF. DNA of the CDR3: TGTGCCAGCAGCGAGAGTTGGCGGGACGCCTACGAGCAGTACTTC.

The chain links TRBV7-9 to TRBJ2-7; D ambiguous. Germline V gives CDR1 SEHNR, CDR2 FQNEAQ (reference sequence). The CDR3 spans 15 residues. Trimming cost V 2 bases and J 2 bases, with 13 bases left between them. The CDR3 nucleotides read TGTGCCAGCAGCTTAATGTGGGCAGACACCTACGAGCAGTACTTC. Translation gives CASSLMWADTYEQYF.

The chain links TRBV20-1 to TRBJ2-3; the D gene is possibly TRBD1 (5 bases). In germline, CDR1 is DFQATT, CDR2 SNEGSKA (reference sequence). The germline V and J ends were trimmed by 3 bases and 4 bases, with 14 bases remaining between them. CDR3 length equals 14 residues. The CDR3 DNA follows: TGCAGTGCTAGCATAGGTAGGGGATCAGATACGCAGTATTTT. This gives the protein CSASIGRGSDTQYF.

The J gene is TRBJ2-7, the V gene TRBV25-1; D might be TRBD2 (6 bases). The CDR3 length is 12 residues. CDR1 and CDR2 (germline): MGHDK, SYGVNS. Trimming shortened V by 3 bases and J by 4 bases, and 7 bases separated the two germline ends. This CDR3 reads CASSEEGYEQYF. The DNA of the CDR3 is TGTGCCAGCAGTGAGGAGGGTTACGAGCAGTACTTC.

The gene calls are TRBV7-9 and TRBJ2-2; D is unclear. Trimming removed 1 base at V and 3 bases at J, with 9 bases between. The CDR3 consists of 15 residues. From germline, CDR1 is SEHNR and CDR2 FQNEAQ (reference sequence). The CDR3 region is CASSLGLLDTGELFF. The CDR3 DNA follows: TGTGCCAGCAGCTTAGGACTCTTGGACACCGGGGAGCTGTTTTTT.

This chain connects TRBV7-2 to TRBJ2-1; 7 bases line up with TRBD2. This CDR3 spans 16 amino acids. The J segment lost 5 bases and the V segment lost 7 bases, leaving 14 bases of the junction unmatched. CDR1 is SGHTA, CDR2 FQGNSA, per germline. The CDR3 protein is CASKLGGASGNNEQFF. CDR3 in DNA: TGTGCCAGCAAATTAGGCGGGGCTAGCGGAAACAATGAGCAGTTCTTC.

In the case of this clonotype: Given a much more abundant clone one base away, this may be a read error. This rearrangement joins TRBV4-2 to TRBJ2-7; 11 positions agree with TRBD1. Germline CDR1 is LGHNA and CDR2 is YNFKEQ. This CDR3 spans 17 amino acids. V gave up 1 base and J gave up 4 bases; unmatched junction bases: 9. This chain's CDR3 is CASSQGGDGQGAYEQYF. DNA of the CDR3: TGTGCCAGCAGCCAAGGAGGGGACGGACAGGGGGCTTACGAGCAGTACTTC.

The rearrangement links TRBV5-6 to TRBJ2-5, with 10 bases that match TRBD2. CDR1 SGHDT and CDR2 YYEEEE come from the germline V gene. V lost 4 bases to trimming and J lost 3 bases; unmatched junction nucleotides: 6. This CDR3 is built from 15 residues. CDR3: CASSPLAGKKETQYF. CDR3 nucleotide sequence: TGTGCCAGCAGCCCACTAGCGGGGAAGAAAGAGACCCAGTACTTC.

Of note for this clonotype: One end of the junction fails to match germline, which may point to a read error. V usage is TRBV14 and J usage is TRBJ2-3; 11 positions match TRBD2. Looked up from germline, CDR1 is SGHDN and CDR2 is FVKESK. This CDR3 is 16 amino acids long. The CDR3 spells CASSHRTSGFTDTRYF. CDR3 bases: TGTGCCAGCAGCCACAGGACTAGCGGGTTCACAGATACGCGGTATTTT. Complete variable domain (other parts from reference TRBV14 and TRBJ2-3): EAGVTQFPSHSVIEKGQTVTLRCDPISGHDNLYWYRRVMGKEIKFLLHFVKESKQDESGMPNNRFLAERTGGTYSTLKVQPAELEDSGVYFCASSHRTSGFTDTRYFGPGTRLTVL.

V usage is TRBV7-9 and J usage is TRBJ2-7; D is undetermined. V lost 1 base to trimming and J lost 2 bases, with 9 bases between them. The CDR3 is 14 residues long. CDR1 is SEHNR, CDR2 FQNEAQ, per germline (reference sequence). CDR3 nucleotide sequence: TGTGCCAGCAGCTTAGAAGGCAATACCTACGAGCAGTACTTC. Amino acids: CASSLEGNTYEQYF.

A word on this clonotype: Since a much larger clone is just one base distant, this may be a read error. The chain joins TRBV29-1 to TRBJ2-4; 9 bases agree with TRBD1. The last part of the DNA fits TRBJ2-7 better; the J call may be wrong. The germline gives CDR1 SQVTM, CDR2 ANQGSEA. The CDR3 runs to 16 residues. This chain's CDR3 is CSVGGGTGRIPYEQYF. The CDR3 coding sequence is TGCAGCGTTGGAGGGGGGACAGGGAGAATTCCCTACGAGCAGTACTTC.

The V and J genes are TRBV7-9 and TRBJ2-2, with 8 positions matching TRBD1. CDR1 and CDR2 (germline): SEHNR, FQNEAQ (reference sequence). The CDR3 loop spans 13 amino acids. Losses at the gene ends were 5 bases for V and 8 bases for J; bases not matched to a gene: 4. The CDR3 region is CASSRTGGGELFF. The CDR3 nucleotides are TGTGCCAGCAGCCGAACAGGGGGAGGGGAGCTGTTTTTT.

The chain recombines TRBV6-6 with TRBJ1-2, with D unresolved. The CDR3 runs to 13 residues. Per the germline V gene, CDR1 is MNHNY and CDR2 is SVGAGI (reference sequence). V dropped 7 bases and J dropped 8 bases, with 17 bases sitting between them. This CDR3 reads CASIGENSGGYTF. The CDR3 nucleotides read TGTGCCAGCATTGGGGAAAATTCGGGGGGCTACACCTTC.